This TCR beta chain was captured by sequencing in a study of cytomegalovirus exposure and HLA in healthy donors. Points from the study as a whole: The classifier reportedly diagnosed cytomegalovirus status with high specificity and sensitivity.

The CDR3 runs to 12 residues. Germline V gene lookup returns CDR1 MNHEY and CDR2 SMNVEV (reference sequence). V lost 8 bases and J lost 2, with 10 bases in between. Concerning this clone itself: The antigen is not known.

Amplification used 60 Vbeta primers and 13 Jbeta primers. The assay was immunoSEQ multiplex PCR, and TCRdb's table has in-frame clones only and misses some. This sample has about 110,000 clones, with almost 75% found just once. Unrecorded immune exposures were likely, despite nominal health at sampling. The chain employs TRBV27 and TRBJ2-7; D gene uncertain. The TCR comes from a man aged 35-49 years in good health and CMV-seronegative. The sequenced material came from PBMCs. The CDR3 nucleotides are TGTGCCAGCGGGCAGGCTACCTACGAGCAGTACTTC. Translating gives CASGQATYEQYF.